One sample yielded the 3 T cell receptor beta chains listed below, sequenced in a study of T-cell reconstitution after alpha-beta-depleted transplantation in children. This sample's TCRbeta library carried unique molecular identifier barcodes. TCRdb reprocessed the PCR reads with MiXCR, giving one entry per CDR3 protein. The profile shows roughly 670,000 distinct CDR3 sequences, 13% of them singletons. Specimen: PBMCs, collected before TCRalphabeta/CD19-depleted stem cell transplant. These receptors all come from a girl aged 2 to 10 with congenital amegakaryocytic thrombocytopenia, due to receive a stem cell transplant.

The rearrangement uses TRBV12-3 or TRBV12-4 and TRBJ2-2; 11 bases line up with TRBD2. This CDR3 comprises 16 residues. With V trimmed by 3 bases and J by 8 bases, 8 bases remained unmatched. CDR3 region: CASSLGLAVIAGELFF. The CDR3 nucleotides read TGTGCCAGCAGTTTGGGACTAGCGGTAATTGCTGGGGAGCTGTTTTTT.

The chain has TRBV10-3 and TRBJ1-4; D unresolved. The germline V and J ends were trimmed by 2 bases and 0 bases, with 4 bases remaining between them. The germline CDR1 and CDR2 sequences are ENHRY and SYGVKD. The CDR3 has 14 amino acids. The CDR3 protein is CAISEDTTNEKLFF. The CDR3 DNA sequence: TGTGCCATCAGTGAGGACACAACTAATGAAAAACTGTTTTTT.

This clonotype appeared many times. This rearrangement joins TRBV20-1 to TRBJ2-1; 12 bases map to TRBD2. Germline trimming cut 1 base from V and 9 bases from J; bases unmatched to any gene: 10. Looked up from germline, CDR1 is DFQATT and CDR2 is SNEGSKA (reference sequence). The CDR3 length is 16 residues. CDR3 loop: CSARALLAGGLSEQFF. DNA for the CDR3: TGCAGTGCTAGAGCCTTACTAGCGGGAGGATTAAGTGAGCAGTTCTTC.